Below, 32 T cell receptor beta chains from the same sample are listed, as sequenced in a study of T cell changes during pregnancy in multiple sclerosis (dated 2019 in TCRdb). Library method: the immunoSEQ multiplex PCR assay. The source is immuneACCESS, and TCRdb retained only in-frame sequences with V and J called. Part of the clones is not carried over; for the studies checked, unresolved V genes explain less than half of this, and the remainder is unexplained. The sample table records around 56,000 clones; approximately 86% of these occur just once. Roughly 0.4% of the sample comes from the top ten. The sample here was CD4+ T cells from peripheral blood mononuclear cells, taken in the third trimester of pregnancy. These receptor sequences come from a female donor with multiple sclerosis, enrolled in a pregnancy study.

The chain combines TRBV7-9 with TRBJ1-4; D is possibly TRBD1 (5 bases). Germline-derived CDR1 and CDR2 are SEHNR and FQNEAQ (reference sequence). V was cut by 10 bases and J by 7 bases, with 22 bases left in between. CDR3 length equals 15 residues. CDR3 residues: CATPTPAGPSEKLFF. CDR3 nucleotides: TGTGCCACCCCAACCCCGGCAGGGCCGAGTGAAAAACTGTTTTTT.

The V and J genes are TRBV4-3 and TRBJ2-3; D is ambiguous. The germline CDR1 and CDR2 sequences are LGHNA and YSLEER. The CDR3 is 19 amino acids. V was trimmed by 2 bases and J by 4 bases, leaving 25 bases between them. As DNA, the CDR3 is TGCGCCAGCAGCCAAAAACCCCGCGGTAACAACCTAGTCTCAGATACGCAGTATTTT. Translation gives CASSQKPRGNNLVSDTQYF.

The chain employs TRBV6-4 and TRBJ1-2; D unresolved. CDR3 length equals 13 residues. V dropped 3 bases and J dropped 5 bases, with 10 bases sitting between them. Germline lookup yields CDR1 MRHNA and CDR2 SNTAGT. The CDR3 here is CASSESGKYGYTF. The CDR3 region has the DNA TGTGCCAGCAGTGAATCGGGGAAGTATGGCTACACCTTC.

The genes are TRBV7-3 and TRBJ2-5; no firm D call. V was pared by 4 bases and J by 5 bases, with 11 bases between. The CDR3 spans 13 residues. Germline lookup yields CDR1 SGHTA and CDR2 FQGTGA. The DNA of the CDR3 is TGTGCCAGCAGCTCAGCTAGATCGGAGACCCAGTACTTC. Its protein is CASSSARSETQYF.

The chain has TRBV6-1 and TRBJ2-5; no firm D call. Trimming took 2 bases from V and 2 from J, leaving 12 bases between them. Germline V gene lookup returns CDR1 MNHNS and CDR2 SASEGT. The CDR3 length is 15 residues. The CDR3 DNA reads as TGTGCCAGCAGTGAATATATGACTGCACAAGAGACCCAGTACTTC. Translating it yields CASSEYMTAQETQYF.

The V gene is TRBV7-2, the J gene TRBJ1-6, with D perhaps matching TRBD1 (6 bases). The CDR3 is 15 amino acids. CDR1 and CDR2 from the germline V gene are SGHTA and FQGNSA. V was cut by 3 bases and J by 5 bases, with 11 bases left in between. CDR3 DNA sequence: TGTGCCAGCAGCTTCAAAACAGGGAATAATTCACCCCTCCACTTT. This codes for CASSFKTGNNSPLHF.

The chain recombines TRBV27 with TRBJ2-7; D unclear. From germline, CDR1 is MNHEY and CDR2 SMNVEV (reference sequence). The CDR3 length is 13 residues. V dropped 8 bases and J dropped 6 bases, with 17 bases sitting between them. The CDR3 sequence: CASLDKIPTEQYF. CDR3 DNA: TGTGCCAGCCTTGACAAAATTCCGACCGAGCAGTACTTC.

This clone showed up just a few times. This chain connects TRBV7-9 to TRBJ2-3; 8 bases line up with TRBD1. The V and J ends lost 6 bases and 4 bases, in that order; junction bases with no gene match: 3. The CDR3 sequence is 13 residues long. The germline V gene encodes CDR1 SEHNR and CDR2 FQNEAQ (reference sequence). CDR3 residues: CASSSRGPDTQYF. CDR3 bases: TGTGCCAGCAGTTCCAGGGGGCCAGATACGCAGTATTTT.

This clone was picked up one time. This chain links TRBV7-3 with TRBJ2-1, with TRBD2 matching 7 bases. Germline trimming cut 4 bases from V and 7 bases from J; bases unmatched to any gene: 1. Germline assignment: CDR1 SGHTA and CDR2 FQGTGA. The CDR3 runs to 12 residues. The CDR3 loop reads CASSSGGNEQFF. DNA of the CDR3: TGTGCCAGCAGCTCCGGGGGGAATGAGCAGTTCTTC.

The V and J genes are TRBV2 and TRBJ1-6; D uncertain. The CDR3 length is 15 residues. Trimming pared 6 bases from V and 6 bases from J, leaving 15 bases between. Per germline, CDR1 SNHLY and CDR2 FYNNEI. The CDR3 DNA is TGTGCCAGCAGCACCAAGTTAACCGGTAATTCACCCCTCCACTTT. Protein product: CASSTKLTGNSPLHF.

CDR3 loop: CASSAQTGGTDTIYF. CDR3 DNA sequence: TGTGCCAGCAGTGCCCAGACAGGGGGCACGGACACCATATATTTT. J is TRBJ1-3 and V is TRBV6-1; 10 positions match TRBD1. The CDR3 has 15 residues. Germline CDR1 is MNHNS and CDR2 is SASEGT. Trimming at V came to 4 bases and at J to 8 bases, leaving 8 bases not matched to a gene.

The chain employs TRBV6-6 and TRBJ1-2, with 11 bases fitting TRBD1. The CDR3 length is 15 residues. The germline V gene has CDR1 MNHNY and CDR2 SVGAGI (reference sequence). The V segment lost 4 bases and the J segment 7 bases; nucleotides outside the gene matches: 8. CDR3 sequence: CASSSQEDRGLGYTF. In DNA, the CDR3 is TGTGCCAGCAGTTCCCAAGAGGACAGGGGGCTTGGCTACACCTTC.

This rearrangement joins TRBV7-2 to TRBJ1-6; D is possibly TRBD1 (5 bases). Per germline, CDR1 SGHTA and CDR2 FQGNSA. This CDR3 comprises 16 residues. Trimming cost V 6 bases and J 5 bases, with 17 bases left between them. Here the CDR3 DNA reads TGTGCCAGCAGTTCCCACGGCAGGACAAATAATTCACCCCTCCACTTT. Protein: CASSSHGRTNNSPLHF.

The CDR3 DNA reads TGCGCCAGCAGCCAGGGCTACCAATACGAGCAGTACTTC. Translated: CASSQGYQYEQYF. This chain uses TRBV4-1 with TRBJ2-7; D is uncertain. The CDR3 is 13 residues long. V gave up 3 bases and J gave up 4 bases, with 10 bases separating them. Germline CDR1 and CDR2: MGHRA and YSYEKL.

The chain uses TRBV6-6 and TRBJ2-3; 8 bases are a match to TRBD2. The CDR3 runs to 14 residues. Germline V lookup: CDR1 MNHNY, CDR2 SVGAGI (reference sequence). V gave up 6 bases and J gave up 7 bases; unmatched junction bases: 9. The CDR3 protein is CASRGLVGGNTQYF. The CDR3 nucleotides read TGTGCCAGCAGGGGACTAGTGGGAGGGAATACGCAGTATTTT.

The chain recombines TRBV28 with TRBJ1-2; D is uncertain. Germline V gene data show CDR1 as MDHEN and CDR2 as SYDVKM. V lost 5 bases, J lost 7 bases, and 11 bases lay in between. The CDR3 covers 12 residues. The CDR3 here is CASSTQIRGYTF. For the CDR3, the DNA is TGTGCCAGCAGTACGCAGATACGTGGCTACACCTTC.

The J gene is TRBJ1-5, the V gene TRBV30; 12 bases match TRBD1. The CDR3 contains 18 residues. J lost 1 base, V lost 4 bases, and 11 bases had no gene match. In germline, CDR1 is GTSNPN, CDR2 SVGIG (reference sequence). The CDR3 nucleotides are TGTGCCTGGACCGGGGGGACAGGGGGCCTGAGGAGCAATCAGCCCCAGCATTTT. Translated: CAWTGGTGGLRSNQPQHF.

The V and J genes are TRBV7-2 and TRBJ2-1; TRBD2 matches 13 bases. The CDR3 is made up of 16 amino acids. After removal of 1 base from V and 11 bases from J, the junction contained 8 bases not matched to a gene. CDR1 and CDR2 from the germline V gene are SGHTA and FQGNSA. CDR3 residues: CASSLELAGGPLKQFF. The CDR3 nucleotides read TGTGCCAGCAGCTTAGAACTAGCGGGAGGGCCCCTAAAGCAGTTCTTC.

This chain uses TRBV4-3 with TRBJ2-7; TRBD1 aligns across 9 bases. Germline loops: CDR1 LGHNA, CDR2 YSLEER. The CDR3 loop spans 16 amino acids. J was trimmed by 3 bases and V by 5 bases; bases with no gene match: 11. DNA for the CDR3: TGCGCCAGCAGCAAAAAAGCGGGGACAGGGAGCTACGAGCAGTACTTC. This encodes CASSKKAGTGSYEQYF.

The chain carries TRBV19 and TRBJ1-5, with TRBD1 matching 9 bases. The germline V gene has CDR1 LNHDA and CDR2 SQIVND (reference sequence). The CDR3 runs 14 residues. V gave up 6 bases and J gave up 9 bases; unmatched junction bases: 9. In DNA, the CDR3 is TGTGCCAGTAGCGGCCTTGGGACAGGGAGGCCCCAGCATTTT. Protein: CASSGLGTGRPQHF.

This chain links TRBV7-9 with TRBJ1-3, with 7 bases lining up with TRBD1. V lost 3 bases to trimming and J lost 8 bases; unmatched junction nucleotides: 22. The germline V gene has CDR1 SEHNR and CDR2 FQNEAQ (reference sequence). The CDR3 length is 19 residues. The DNA for the CDR3 is TGTGCCAGCAGCTTTCGCCCCCGCCAGACAGGGCCCACGAGAGACACCATATATTTT. Its translation is CASSFRPRQTGPTRDTIYF.

This sequence joins TRBV29-1 and TRBJ2-6, with 7 bases that match TRBD1. This CDR3 contains 17 residues. Germline V CDR1 and CDR2: SQVTM, ANQGSEA. The junction had 13 bases not matched to a gene; V was cut back by 7 bases and J by 1 base. CDR3 sequence: CSALGQHFTSGANVLTF. The CDR3 DNA is TGCAGCGCCCTGGGACAGCATTTTACTTCTGGGGCCAACGTCCTGACTTTC.

The chain combines TRBV9 with TRBJ2-1; the match to TRBD2 covers 13 bases. Germline lookup yields CDR1 SGDLS and CDR2 YYNGEE. The junction had 10 bases not matched to a gene; V was cut back by 2 bases and J by 5 bases. The CDR3 runs 18 residues. The CDR3 coding sequence is TGTGCCAGCAGCGTGGGACTAGCGGGGACAAACCAAGACAATGAGCAGTTCTTC. Translation gives CASSVGLAGTNQDNEQFF.

J is TRBJ1-2 and V is TRBV30, with D possibly being TRBD1 (6 bases). Per the germline V gene, CDR1 is GTSNPN and CDR2 is SVGIG (reference sequence). This CDR3 is 15 amino acids long. V lost 6 bases to trimming and J lost 0 bases, with 17 bases between them. The chain's CDR3 is CACNREPSSNYGYTF. DNA for the CDR3: TGTGCCTGCAACAGGGAACCTTCCTCTAACTATGGCTACACCTTC.

This clone came up once. The chain recombines TRBV19 with TRBJ2-2, with unresolved D. The CDR3 runs 16 residues. Germline V gives CDR1 LNHDA, CDR2 SQIVND (reference sequence). V gave up 6 bases and J gave up 1 base, with 15 bases separating them. CDR3 sequence reads: CASSRARQVNTGELFF. CDR3 sequence (DNA): TGTGCCAGTAGCCGAGCTCGGCAGGTGAACACCGGGGAGCTGTTTTTT.

The J gene is TRBJ2-3, the V gene TRBV2; 8 bases are a match to TRBD2. Germline V gene data show CDR1 as SNHLY and CDR2 as FYNNEI. This CDR3 has 16 amino acids. V lost 7 bases and J lost 0; bases outside the gene matches: 9. The CDR3 region is CASKTSGGTSTDTQYF. The CDR3 nucleotides are TGTGCCAGCAAAACAAGCGGGGGAACTAGCACAGATACGCAGTATTTT.

V usage is TRBV6-5 and J usage is TRBJ2-7; tentatively, D is TRBD2 (5 bases). V shed 2 bases and J shed 4 bases, with 6 bases lying between them. Germline assignment: CDR1 MNHEY and CDR2 SVGAGI. This CDR3 has 12 residues. The DNA of the CDR3 is TGTGCCAGCAGTTACCGCGGGTACGAGCAGTACTTC. Translation: CASSYRGYEQYF.

V is TRBV7-3 and J is TRBJ2-2, with 12 bases aligning to TRBD2. Trimming removed 4 bases from V and 6 bases from J; junction bases left unmatched: 6. Germline V lookup: CDR1 SGHTA, CDR2 FQGTGA. The CDR3 contains 16 residues. CDR3 amino acids: CASSYGLAGIPGELFF. The DNA of the CDR3 is TGTGCCAGCAGCTACGGACTAGCGGGGATACCCGGGGAGCTGTTTTTT.

The V call is TRBV27, the J call TRBJ2-4; the D is unclear. The CDR3 is 14 amino acids. Germline loops: CDR1 MNHEY, CDR2 SMNVEV (reference sequence). The V and J ends lost 4 bases and 0 bases respectively, with 7 bases between them. The CDR3 sequence: CASSSVLAKNIQYF. CDR3 in DNA: TGTGCCAGCAGTTCTGTACTAGCCAAAAACATTCAGTACTTC.

The chain recombines TRBV4-2 with TRBJ1-2; tentatively, D is TRBD1 (6 bases). The CDR3 contains 18 residues. The V gene's germline CDR1 is LGHNA and CDR2 YNFKEQ. Trimming removed 3 bases at V and 0 bases at J, with 20 bases between. The CDR3 is CASSQVTGIELANYGYTF. CDR3 sequence (DNA): TGTGCCAGCAGCCAGGTTACAGGGATCGAATTAGCTAACTATGGCTACACCTTC.

V gene TRBV19 combines with J gene TRBJ1-6; D ambiguous. Trimming shortened V by 5 bases and J by 9 bases, and 14 bases separated the two germline ends. Germline V gives CDR1 LNHDA, CDR2 SQIVND (reference sequence). The CDR3 is 14 residues long. The CDR3: CASSLLGVGSPLHF. The DNA of the CDR3 is TGTGCCAGTAGTCTCCTCGGGGTCGGTTCACCCCTCCACTTT.

The gene calls are TRBV7-2 and TRBJ2-5; TRBD2 matches at 13 bases. With 5 bases clipped from V and 2 bases from J, the junction kept 5 bases outside the gene matches. CDR1 SGHTA and CDR2 FQGNSA come from the germline V gene. CDR3 length: 16 residues. Written as DNA, the CDR3 is TGTGCCAGCAGCCTAGGGACTAGCGGGGCGCAAGAGACCCAGTACTTC. Translation: CASSLGTSGAQETQYF.